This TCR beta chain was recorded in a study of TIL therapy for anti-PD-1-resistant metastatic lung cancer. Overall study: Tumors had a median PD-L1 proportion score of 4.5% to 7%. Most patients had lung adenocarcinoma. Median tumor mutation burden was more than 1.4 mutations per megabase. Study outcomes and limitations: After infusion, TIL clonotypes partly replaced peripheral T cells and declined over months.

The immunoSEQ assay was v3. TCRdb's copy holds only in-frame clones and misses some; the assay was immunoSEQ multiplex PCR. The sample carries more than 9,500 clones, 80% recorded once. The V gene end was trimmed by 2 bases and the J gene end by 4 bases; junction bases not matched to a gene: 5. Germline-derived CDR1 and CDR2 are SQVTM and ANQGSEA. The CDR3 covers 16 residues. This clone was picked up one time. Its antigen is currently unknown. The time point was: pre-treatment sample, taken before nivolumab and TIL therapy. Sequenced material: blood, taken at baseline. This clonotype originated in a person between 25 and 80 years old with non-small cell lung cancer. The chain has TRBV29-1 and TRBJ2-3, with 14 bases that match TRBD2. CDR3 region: CSVERGLAGVADTQYF. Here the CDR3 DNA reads TGCAGCGTTGAAAGGGGACTAGCGGGAGTGGCAGATACGCAGTATTTT.